The 21 T cell receptor beta chains listed next were all sequenced from one sample in a study of blood T cells in healthy people across ages. The authors ran a second PCR of about 6 to 11 cycles using a sample-barcoded 5' primer and a J-beta primer mix. TCRdb fed the 5' RACE reads into MiXCR, producing one record per CDR3 protein. The table records some 890,000 distinct CDR3 sequences, almost 30% of them present only once. These same data were also listed under a study on T cells of mothers and their children.

Sequencing was performed on blood. The origin of the receptors is a woman in her thirties or forties in good health.

The CDR3 protein is CASSLMVAGYNEQYF. DNA for the CDR3: TGTGCCAGCAGTTTAATGGTAGCGGGGTACAATGAGCAGTACTTC. The rearrangement joins TRBV12-3 or TRBV12-4 to TRBJ2-1; 8 nucleotides match TRBD2. Gene TRBJ2-7 matches the end of the DNA better, so the J call may be wrong. CDR3 length: 15 amino acids.

Only one count was recorded for this clonotype. The junction shows a germline mismatch at one end, possibly a read error. The rearrangement uses TRBV18 and TRBJ2-5, with TRBD1 identical over 8 bases. The DNA end is more similar to TRBJ2-7, so the J call may be wrong. The germline V gene encodes CDR1 KGHSH and CDR2 LQKENI. This CDR3 has 15 residues. CDR3 in amino acids: CACSPQGGVGNEQYF. The CDR3 DNA sequence: TGTGCCTGCTCACCACAGGGGGGTGTAGGGAACGAGCAGTACTTC.

The chain uses TRBV5-6 and TRBJ2-1, with TRBD2 identical over 9 bases. This CDR3 comprises 17 residues. Germline V lookup: CDR1 SGHDT, CDR2 YYEEEE. The trim removed 3 bases at V and 5 bases at J, leaving 12 bases unmatched. The CDR3 loop reads CASSSDWGLAGDNEQFF. For the CDR3, the DNA is TGTGCCAGCAGCTCCGATTGGGGGTTAGCGGGAGACAATGAGCAGTTCTTC.

There are a few counts of this clonotype. The chain employs TRBV12-3 or TRBV12-4 and TRBJ2-1, with D perhaps TRBD2 (6 bases). The length of the CDR3 is 13 residues. V gave up 5 bases and J gave up 7 bases, with 12 bases separating them. This CDR3 is CASSPRGWNEQFF. DNA of the CDR3: TGTGCCAGCAGTCCGCGGGGCTGGAATGAGCAGTTCTTC.

This clonotype was counted a few times. The chain is built from TRBV6-5 and TRBJ1-1, with D perhaps matching TRBD1 (5 bases). V was pared by 6 bases and J by 4 bases, with 15 bases between. This CDR3 is 14 amino acids long. Germline V gene sequence: CDR1 MNHEY, CDR2 SVGAGI. CDR3 nucleotide sequence: TGTGCCAGCAGCCCGGGACGGCAGAGCACTGAAGCTTTCTTT. Translated: CASSPGRQSTEAFF.

Ten or more counts support this clonotype. This chain joins TRBV28 and TRBJ1-5; weak D call: TRBD1 (5 bases). The CDR3 runs to 14 residues. Germline V lookup: CDR1 MDHEN, CDR2 SYDVKM. Trimming left V 4 bases short and J 10 bases short, with 17 bases between. As DNA, the CDR3 is TGTGCCAGCAGTTCCCGACAGTCTCTTGTTCCCCAGCATTTT. Its translation is CASSSRQSLVPQHF.

This clonotype was detected a few times. The rearrangement links TRBV5-6 to TRBJ1-1, with TRBD1 matching 7 bases. Trimming removed 4 bases from V and 4 bases from J; junction bases left unmatched: 10. Germline CDR1 SGHDT, CDR2 YYEEEE. The CDR3 is made up of 15 amino acids. CDR3 nucleotide sequence: TGTGCCAGCAGCCCCGGGACAGACCGGGCCACTGAAGCTTTCTTT. This translates into CASSPGTDRATEAFF.

The sample holds many counts of this clonotype. The chain joins TRBV28 to TRBJ2-5, with D perhaps assigned TRBD1 or TRBD2 (5 bases each). The CDR3 extends over 15 amino acids. V was pared by 6 bases and J by 7 bases, with 21 bases between. Germline values: CDR1 MDHEN, CDR2 SYDVKM. CDR3 in DNA: TGTGCCAGCAGACAACACGGGGCCGGGCACGGGACCCAGTACTTC. Its translation is CASRQHGAGHGTQYF.

At least ten counts were recorded for this clonotype. The V and J genes are TRBV5-1 and TRBJ2-3; D remains ambiguous. The CDR3 length is 13 residues. CDR1 and CDR2 from the germline V gene are SGHRS and YFSETQ. Trimming shortened V by 5 bases and J by 2 bases, and 9 bases separated the two germline ends. CDR3 loop: CASRRLPTDTQYF. In DNA form, the CDR3 reads TGCGCCAGCAGGAGACTTCCCACAGATACGCAGTATTTT.

This clonotype has just a few counts. The chain couples TRBV4-3 to TRBJ2-1, with 10 nucleotides matching TRBD1. V shed 1 base, J shed 10 bases, and the junction held 13 bases outside the gene matches. This CDR3 comprises 17 residues. Germline CDR1 and CDR2: LGHNA and YSLEER. CDR3 nucleotide sequence: TGCGCCAGCAGCCAAGGCGCGGACAGGGGGTACGCTTACGAGCAGTTCTTC. Its protein product is CASSQGADRGYAYEQFF.

This clonotype showed up just a few times. Its ends do not fully match the called genes, so a read error is possible. V and J are TRBV7-7 and TRBJ2-1, with 15 bases identical to TRBD2. The CDR3 is 19 residues long. Germline CDR1 and CDR2: SSHAT and FNYEAQ (reference sequence). The CDR3 DNA reads as TGTGCTAGCAGCTTCAAGGGACTAGCGGGGGGAAGCTCCTACAATGAGCAGTTCTTC. Its protein is CASSFKGLAGGSSYNEQFF.

The chain links TRBV5-1 to TRBJ1-2, with 9 bases matching TRBD1. Unmatched junction bases numbered 10, after V lost 2 bases and J lost 2 bases. The CDR3 extends over 17 amino acids. Germline values: CDR1 SGHRS, CDR2 YFSETQ. The CDR3 reads CASSLRPGTGINYGYTF. CDR3 in DNA: TGCGCCAGCAGCTTACGTCCCGGGACAGGGATCAACTATGGCTACACCTTC.

This clonotype was counted ten times or more. This sequence joins TRBV18 and TRBJ2-7; unclear D gene. This CDR3 is built from 17 residues. Germline V gene lookup returns CDR1 KGHSH and CDR2 LQKENI. Trimming stripped 0 bases from V and 0 bases from J, with 15 bases between. CDR3 bases: TGTGCCAGCTCACCACCGACCCCGTTCTGGGACTCCTACGAGCAGTACTTC. Protein: CASSPPTPFWDSYEQYF.

The chain joins TRBV19 to TRBJ1-5, with D unresolved. The germline V gene encodes CDR1 LNHDA and CDR2 SQIVND (reference sequence). V lost 6 bases and J 11 bases, leaving 17 bases between the germline ends. The CDR3 has 13 amino acids. In DNA form, the CDR3 reads TGTGCCAGTAGGGATTCATGGCAGAGGGCCCAGCATTTT. Protein product: CASRDSWQRAQHF.

The chain uses TRBV11-2 and TRBJ2-7; D is undetermined. Germline CDR1 SGHAT, CDR2 FQNNGV. Deletions cut 5 bases from V and 3 bases from J, with 17 bases between. The CDR3 covers 15 residues. The CDR3 DNA sequence: TGTGCCAGCAGCCCAGACACGCGACGGATCTACGAGCAGTACTTC. It encodes CASSPDTRRIYEQYF. Together with reference TRBV11-2 and TRBJ2-7, the CDR3 gives the full variable domain: EAGVAQSPRYKIIEKRQSVAFWCNPISGHATLYWYQQILGQGPKLLIQFQNNGVVDDSQLPKDRFSAERLKGVDSTLKIQPAKLEDSAVYLCASSPDTRRIYEQYFGPGTRLTVT.

This clonotype occurred a few times. The chain couples TRBV28 to TRBJ2-7, with D possibly being TRBD1 (6 bases). Trimming removed 8 bases at V and 2 bases at J, with 19 bases between. Germline lookup yields CDR1 MDHEN and CDR2 SYDVKM. This CDR3 comprises 15 residues. CDR3 in amino acids: CASLSTGIGTYEQYF. The CDR3 bases are TGTGCCAGCCTTTCCACAGGGATCGGAACCTACGAGCAGTACTTC.

This clonotype appeared many times. The chain joins TRBV4-1 to TRBJ2-1; maybe TRBD1 (5 bases). The V gene's germline CDR1 is MGHRA and CDR2 YSYEKL. The length of the CDR3 is 15 residues. Trimming pared 4 bases from V and 0 bases from J, leaving 10 bases between. In DNA, the CDR3 is TGCGCCAGCAGCCGAGACAGAAACTCCTACAATGAGCAGTTCTTC. Protein product: CASSRDRNSYNEQFF.

The genes are TRBV12-3 or TRBV12-4 and TRBJ2-7, with 12 positions matching TRBD1. V gave up 6 bases and J gave up 3 bases; unmatched junction bases: 6. The CDR3 consists of 15 residues. The CDR3 here is CASRTGTGGCYEQYF. CDR3 sequence (DNA): TGTGCCAGCAGAACCGGGACAGGGGGCTGCTACGAGCAGTACTTC.

The V gene is TRBV5-6, the J gene TRBJ2-3; D is perhaps TRBD1 (6 bases). The CDR3 loop spans 15 amino acids. The germline CDR1 and CDR2 sequences are SGHDT and YYEEEE. With 7 bases removed from V and 2 bases from J, the gap between germline ends came to 17 bases. DNA for the CDR3: TGTGCCAGCGGCTCAGGGGACCTGGTCACAGATACGCAGTATTTT. Translated, it gives CASGSGDLVTDTQYF.

A few counts support this clonotype. An end of the junction does not agree with germline; a read error may underlie this. The chain is built from TRBV7-7 and TRBJ2-5; possible D gene TRBD2, 6 bases. This CDR3 comprises 15 residues. Germline-derived CDR1 and CDR2 are SSHAT and FNYEAQ (reference sequence). The CDR3 loop is CASSAGPATQETQYF. CDR3 bases: TGTGCTAGCAGCGCGGGGCCAGCAACCCAAGAGACCCAGTACTTC.

For this clonotype: One junction end does not reproduce the germline sequence, and a read error may be involved. CDR3 in amino acids: CNAKAQQETQDF. In DNA form, the CDR3 reads TGCAACGCTAAGGCGCAGCAAGAGACCCAGGACTTC. The rearrangement uses TRBV29-1 and TRBJ2-5; D remains ambiguous. The germline CDR1 and CDR2 sequences are SQVTM and ANQGSEA. CDR3 length: 12 residues.